Below, 20 T cell receptor beta chains from the same sample are listed, as sequenced in a study of shared clonotypes between healthy human individuals. Repertoires were generated with immunoSEQ multiplex PCR, while TCRdb's copy carries only in-frame clones and drops some. The sample carries about 700,000 clones, about 90% recorded once. Terminally differentiated effector memory CD45RA+ cells were left out of the naive CD8 fraction, which was CD45RO-negative and positively selected for CCR7. Sequenced material: naive CD8+ T cells sorted from blood. The receptors originated from a man aged 30 to 45 in good health.

The genes are TRBV7-9 and TRBJ2-7; 8 nucleotides line up with TRBD1. V lost 5 bases to trimming and J lost 3 bases; unmatched junction nucleotides: 9. The CDR3 consists of 15 residues. CDR1 and CDR2 from the germline V gene are SEHNR and FQNEAQ (reference sequence). CDR3 region: CASSPPTGEDYEQYF. CDR3 nucleotides: TGTGCCAGCAGCCCACCGACAGGGGAGGACTACGAGCAGTACTTC.

This clone came up once. Other DNA sequences in this specimen translate into the identical CDR3. The chain joins TRBV28 to TRBJ2-7, with D possibly TRBD1 on 5 matching bases. CDR1 MDHEN and CDR2 SYDVKM come from the germline V gene. V was clipped by 4 bases and J by 0 bases, with 7 bases between them. The CDR3 totals 13 residues. The CDR3 DNA sequence: TGTGCCAGCAGTTCAGGGAACTCCTACGAGCAGTACTTC. This encodes CASSSGNSYEQYF.

The chain is built from TRBV2 and TRBJ1-4; D uncertain. Germline V gene data show CDR1 as SNHLY and CDR2 as FYNNEI. The V end lost 3 bases, the J end lost 0 bases, and 8 bases lay between the germline ends. The CDR3 covers 15 residues. In DNA, the CDR3 is TGTGCCAGCAGTGACCGGACTGCAACTAATGAAAAACTGTTTTTT. It codes for CASSDRTATNEKLFF.

This chain uses TRBV5-1 with TRBJ2-1, with 10 nucleotides matching TRBD1. V dropped 0 bases and J dropped 4; count of bases not matched to a gene: 4. The CDR3 has 16 residues. From germline, CDR1 is SGHRS and CDR2 YFSETQ. The CDR3 DNA sequence: TGCGCCAGCAGCTTGGCCGGACAGGGGGGTTACAATGAGCAGTTCTTC. Translated: CASSLAGQGGYNEQFF.

The rearrangement joins TRBV21-1 to TRBJ2-3; TRBD2, the table's D call, lacks a check against the DNA. TRBV21-1 is a documented pseudogene. The CDR3 contains 17 residues. In nucleotides, the CDR3 is TGTGCCAGCAGCAATGAGTCGGAGAAAGCGAGCACAGATACGCAGTATTTT. It is translated as CASSNESEKASTDTQYF.

The chain employs TRBV7-9 and TRBJ1-1; 8 bases map to TRBD1. Germline CDR1 SEHNR, CDR2 FQNEAQ (reference sequence). The length of the CDR3 is 16 residues. The V segment lost 0 bases and the J segment 4 bases; nucleotides outside the gene matches: 7. Written as DNA, the CDR3 is TGTGCCAGCAGCTTAGCCCGACAGGGGTTGAGCACTGAAGCTTTCTTT. Its translation: CASSLARQGLSTEAFF.

The chain is built from TRBV7-9 and TRBJ2-1; D unclear. CDR3 length: 12 residues. Germline CDR1 SEHNR, CDR2 FQNEAQ (reference sequence). Trimming took 8 bases from V and 3 from J, leaving 8 bases between them. The CDR3 region has the DNA TGTGCCAGCGGCCCGAGCTACAATGAGCAGTTCTTC. It encodes CASGPSYNEQFF.

The chain recombines TRBV7-2 with TRBJ2-7; D remains unclear. This CDR3 is 15 amino acids long. Per germline, CDR1 SGHTA and CDR2 FQGNSA. Trimming left V 5 bases short and J 0 bases short, with 14 bases between. The DNA of the CDR3 is TGTGCCAGCAGCCGCGGTCGGGTAAGCTCCTACGAGCAGTACTTC. Amino acids: CASSRGRVSSYEQYF.

The chain links TRBV11-2 to TRBJ2-5; D remains unclear. Germline CDR1 SGHAT, CDR2 FQNNGV. CDR3 size: 14 residues. The CDR3 spells CASNQALQQETQYF. DNA of the CDR3: TGTGCATCTAACCAGGCCCTGCAACAAGAGACCCAGTACTTC.

The J gene is TRBJ2-3, the V gene TRBV28, with D hard to call. This CDR3 has 16 residues. CDR1 MDHEN and CDR2 SYDVKM come from the germline V gene. V gave up 6 bases and J gave up 2 bases, with 18 bases separating them. DNA for the CDR3: TGTGCCAGCAGCCCACTGAGTATGGCCCTCACAGATACGCAGTATTTT. It is translated as CASSPLSMALTDTQYF.

This chain links TRBV9 with TRBJ2-7; TRBD2 is a possible D gene (6 bases). Trimming took 0 bases from V and 4 from J, leaving 17 bases between them. From germline, CDR1 is SGDLS and CDR2 YYNGEE. This CDR3 has 16 amino acids. The CDR3 protein is CASSVGTGVESYEQYF. CDR3 coding DNA: TGTGCCAGCAGCGTAGGGACGGGAGTAGAGTCGTACGAGCAGTACTTC.

V gene TRBV6-5 combines with J gene TRBJ2-7, with no clear D. V lost 0 bases, J lost 0 bases, and 12 bases lay in between. From germline, CDR1 is MNHEY and CDR2 SVGAGI. This CDR3 spans 16 amino acids. The CDR3 loop is CASSYSITDHSYEQYF. CDR3 bases: TGTGCCAGCAGTTACTCAATAACGGACCACTCCTACGAGCAGTACTTC.

The chain carries TRBV19 and TRBJ2-3; tentative D call: TRBD1 (6 bases). Germline V gene sequence: CDR1 LNHDA, CDR2 SQIVND (reference sequence). The CDR3 contains 13 residues. Trimming pared 4 bases from V and 5 bases from J, leaving 10 bases between. CDR3 sequence (DNA): TGTGCCAGTAGTACAGGGGTCAAAGATACGCAGTATTTT. Amino acids: CASSTGVKDTQYF.

The chain recombines TRBV4-1 with TRBJ2-7, with 7 bases fitting TRBD2. V lost 0 bases to trimming and J lost 3 bases; unmatched junction nucleotides: 14. Germline V gene data show CDR1 as MGHRA and CDR2 as YSYEKL. CDR3 size: 18 residues. The CDR3 loop is CASSQEGGRGGAVYEQYF. The DNA for the CDR3 is TGCGCCAGCAGCCAAGAGGGGGGAAGGGGAGGGGCAGTCTACGAGCAGTACTTC.

The rearrangement joins TRBV21-1 to TRBJ2-4; the table names TRBD2, a call not compared with the DNA. TRBV21-1 is a known pseudogene. The CDR3 loop spans 17 amino acids. CDR3 sequence reads: CASSTSITSESKNIQYF. The CDR3 DNA reads as TGTGCCAGCAGCACAAGCATTACTAGCGAGTCCAAAAACATTCAGTACTTC.

This clone occurred once. This chain connects TRBV7-2 to TRBJ1-3; TRBD1 is a possible D gene (5 bases). The V end was cut by 1 base, the J end by 2 bases, with 15 bases between. CDR3 size: 17 residues. In germline, CDR1 is SGHTA, CDR2 FQGNSA. CDR3 sequence (DNA): TGTGCCAGCAGCTTAGGGTTTCTGGGGCCAACTGGAAACACCATATATTTT. Translated, it gives CASSLGFLGPTGNTIYF. The variable domain in full, with the rest retrieved from reference TRBV7-2 and TRBJ1-3, is GAGVSQSPSNKVTEKGKDVELRCDPISGHTALYWYRQSLGQGLEFLIYFQGNSAPDKSGLPSDRFSAERTGGSVSTLTIQRTQQEDSAVYLCASSLGFLGPTGNTIYFGEGSWLTVV.

A single count supports this clone. This chain uses TRBV7-6 with TRBJ2-7; D may be TRBD1 or TRBD2 (5 bases each). This CDR3 contains 13 residues. V lost 4 bases, J lost 5 bases, and 12 bases lay in between. The germline V gene has CDR1 SGHVS and CDR2 FNYEAQ. CDR3 residues: CASSWTGPDEQYF. The CDR3 nucleotides are TGTGCCAGCAGCTGGACGGGACCCGACGAGCAGTACTTC.

This clone was seen just once. V is TRBV7-2 and J is TRBJ2-7; TRBD2 matches 13 bases. This CDR3 spans 17 amino acids. The V segment lost 1 base and the J segment 3 bases; nucleotides outside the gene matches: 6. Germline assignment: CDR1 SGHTA and CDR2 FQGNSA. Here the CDR3 reads CASSLVLAGGARYEQYF. The CDR3 DNA reads TGTGCCAGCAGCTTAGTACTAGCGGGAGGGGCTCGCTACGAGCAGTACTTC.

CDR3 in amino acids: CASSLAQGVNIQYF. The CDR3 bases are TGTGCCAGCAGCTTAGCACAGGGTGTGAACATTCAGTACTTC. The V gene is TRBV7-9, the J gene TRBJ2-4; the D gene is possibly TRBD1 (6 bases). This CDR3 spans 14 amino acids. V was clipped by 0 bases and J by 7 bases, with 10 bases between them. Per the germline V gene, CDR1 is SEHNR and CDR2 is FQNEAQ (reference sequence). Using reference TRBV7-9 and TRBJ2-4 for the parts outside the CDR3, the full variable domain is DTGVSQNPRHKITKRGQNVTFRCDPISEHNRLYWYRQTLGQGPEFLTYFQNEAQLEKSRLLSDRFSAERPKGSFSTLEIQRTEQGDSAMYLCASSLAQGVNIQYFGAGTRLSVL.

A word on this clone: Different DNA sequences within this sample yield the same CDR3. The V gene is TRBV7-9, the J gene TRBJ1-1, with D possibly TRBD1 on 5 matching bases. The CDR3 spans 14 residues. V lost 1 base and J 6 bases, leaving 12 bases between the germline ends. Germline V gives CDR1 SEHNR, CDR2 FQNEAQ (reference sequence). The CDR3 DNA sequence: TGTGCCAGCAGCTTAGGAGGGGTTGGGGCTGAAGCTTTCTTT. Translated, it gives CASSLGGVGAEAFF.